These 21 T cell receptor beta chains share one sample of origin, sequenced in a study of CD8+ T cells in alopecia areata (dated by TCRdb to 2016 to 2019). The method was the immunoSEQ multiplex PCR assay. For TCR sequencing, RNA was extracted from every sample and reverse transcribed into cDNA to serve as template. TCRdb limited this immuneACCESS table to in-frame rearrangements with V and J called. A share of clones is missing; checked studies link under half to unresolved V genes, and the rest is unexplained. The sample table contains 93,000 or so clones; only one count was recorded for roughly half of them. Around 8.5% of the sample is in the top ten clones. Sequenced material: CD4+ T cells sorted from blood. The receptors stem from a human donor in good health.

The rearrangement joins TRBV7-2 to TRBJ1-2; 8 bases are shared with TRBD1. V shed 3 bases and J 3 bases; nucleotides not matched to a gene: 9. The CDR3 totals 16 residues. Germline loops: CDR1 SGHTA, CDR2 FQGNSA. The CDR3 reads CASSLSSTGADYGYTF. CDR3 nucleotide sequence: TGTGCCAGCAGCTTGTCGTCGACAGGGGCCGACTATGGCTACACCTTC.

A few counts support this clone. This rearrangement joins TRBV5-1 to TRBJ2-2; 9 bases fit TRBD2. CDR3 length equals 15 residues. V dropped 4 bases and J dropped 7; count of bases not matched to a gene: 8. The germline CDR1 and CDR2 sequences are SGHRS and YFSETQ. The CDR3 bases are TGCGCCAGCAGCGCCCCGGGAGCGGGGGGCGGGGAGCTGTTTTTT. The encoded protein is CASSAPGAGGGELFF. Full variable domain (outside the CDR3, taken from reference TRBV5-1 and TRBJ2-2): KAGVTQTPRYLIKTRGQQVTLSCSPISGHRSVSWYQQTPGQGLQFLFEYFSETQRNKGNFPGRFSGRQFSNSRSEMNVSTLELGDSALYLCASSAPGAGGGELFFGEGSRLTVL.

V gene TRBV15 combines with J gene TRBJ1-3, with D unclear. The length of the CDR3 is 14 residues. Trimming took 4 bases from V and 0 from J, leaving 7 bases between them. CDR1 is LNHNV, CDR2 YYDKDF, per germline (reference sequence). The CDR3 DNA follows: TGTGCCACCAGCATGGTGTCCTCTGGAAACACCATATATTTT. Translation: CATSMVSSGNTIYF. Full variable domain (outside the CDR3, taken from reference TRBV15 and TRBJ1-3): DAMVIQNPRYQVTQFGKPVTLSCSQTLNHNVMYWYQQKSSQAPKLLFHYYDKDFNNEADTPDNFQSRRPNTSFCFLDIRSPGLGDTAMYLCATSMVSSGNTIYFGEGSWLTVV.

The rearrangement joins TRBV7-9 to TRBJ1-2; D ambiguous. The germline V gene has CDR1 SEHNR and CDR2 FQNEAQ (reference sequence). The germline V and J ends were trimmed by 3 bases and 8 bases, with 16 bases remaining between them. The CDR3 has 14 residues. CDR3 protein: CASSFNTERRGYTF. The CDR3 DNA is TGTGCCAGCAGCTTTAACACGGAACGGCGGGGCTACACCTTC.

The chain recombines TRBV7-9 with TRBJ1-2; TRBD1 might be the D (6 bases). CDR3 size: 13 residues. V was trimmed by 6 bases and J by 2 bases, leaving 10 bases between them. Germline V gives CDR1 SEHNR, CDR2 FQNEAQ (reference sequence). CDR3 sequence reads: CASRQTGNYGYTF. The DNA of the CDR3 is TGTGCCAGCAGGCAAACAGGGAACTATGGCTACACCTTC.

Only a few counts were recorded for this clone. This rearrangement joins TRBV10-3 to TRBJ1-2, with 7 bases aligning to TRBD1. V trimming: 6 bases; J trimming: 0 bases; junction bases outside the gene matches: 1. Looked up from germline, CDR1 is ENHRY and CDR2 is SYGVKD. This CDR3 is 13 amino acids long. The CDR3 coding sequence is TGTGCCATCAGAGGGACAGCTAACTATGGCTACACCTTC. The encoded protein is CAIRGTANYGYTF.

This clone showed up just a few times. CDR3 in amino acids: CSVIWNQETQYF. The CDR3, as DNA: TGCAGCGTTATTTGGAACCAAGAGACCCAGTACTTC. The rearrangement joins TRBV29-1 to TRBJ2-5; no reliable D call. Germline loops: CDR1 SQVTM, CDR2 ANQGSEA. The CDR3 extends over 12 amino acids. Trimming shortened V by 5 bases and J by 0 bases, and 7 bases separated the two germline ends.

V usage is TRBV7-9 and J usage is TRBJ2-7; 12 nucleotides align to TRBD1. The V and J ends lost 4 bases and 5 bases, in that order; junction bases with no gene match: 6. Germline V gene lookup returns CDR1 SEHNR and CDR2 FQNEAQ (reference sequence). CDR3 length: 15 residues. CDR3 DNA: TGTGCCAGCAGCTCCAGTGGGACAGGGGGCAACGAGCAGTACTTC. Its translation is CASSSSGTGGNEQYF.

This clone was picked up a small number of times. The V and J genes are TRBV5-1 and TRBJ2-5; D might be TRBD1 or TRBD2, each matching 6 bases. V lost 4 bases and J lost 2, with 12 bases in between. CDR3 length equals 14 residues. CDR1 SGHRS and CDR2 YFSETQ come from the germline V gene. The CDR3 sequence: CASSGGTLQETQYF. CDR3 nucleotides: TGCGCCAGCAGCGGAGGGACATTACAAGAGACCCAGTACTTC.

This clone occurred a few times. DNA for the CDR3: TGCAGCGTTGAAAGGTCGACAGGGGGCACCTATGGCTACACCTTC. This codes for CSVERSTGGTYGYTF. The gene calls are TRBV29-1 and TRBJ1-2; 10 bases are a match to TRBD1. V gave up 2 bases and J gave up 4 bases; unmatched junction bases: 7. Germline CDR1 reads SQVTM; CDR2 reads ANQGSEA. The CDR3 is 15 amino acids.

Here the CDR3 reads CASSPVGTNTEAFF. In nucleotides, the CDR3 is TGTGCCAGCTCACCGGTCGGGACGAACACTGAAGCTTTCTTT. The chain couples TRBV18 to TRBJ1-1; a possible D gene is TRBD1 (5 bases). CDR3 length equals 14 residues. The germline gives CDR1 KGHSH, CDR2 LQKENI. Trimming stripped 3 bases from V and 1 base from J, with 9 bases between.

Of note for this clone: One end of the junction is discordant with germline, which a read error may explain. The chain has TRBV5-1 and TRBJ1-2; 7 nucleotides line up with TRBD1. The CDR3 has 14 amino acids. Germline assignment: CDR1 SGHRS and CDR2 YFSETQ. CDR3 sequence reads: CASSPLEGTVRTAF. Written as DNA, the CDR3 is TGCGCCAGCAGCCCGTTAGAGGGGACAGTGCGCACCGCCTTC.

The CDR3 nucleotides are TGTGCCACGGAGACAGGGAACTATGGCTACACCTTC. Translated, it gives CATETGNYGYTF. The genes are TRBV7-3 and TRBJ1-2, with TRBD1 matching over 7 bases. Trimming cost V 10 bases and J 2 bases; bases outside gene matches: 4. Germline CDR1 is SGHTA and CDR2 is FQGTGA. The CDR3 consists of 12 residues. Filled out from reference TRBV7-3 and TRBJ1-2, the complete variable domain reads GAGVSQTPSNKVTEKGKYVELRCDPISGHTALYWYRQSLGQGPEFLIYFQGTGAADDSGLPNDRFFAVRPEGSVSTLKIQRTERGDSAVYLCATETGNYGYTFGSGTRLTVV.

V is TRBV25-1 and J is TRBJ2-7, with D possibly TRBD1 on 6 matching bases. Germline CDR1 MGHDK, CDR2 SYGVNS. V was pared by 1 base and J by 4 bases, with 8 bases between. The CDR3 runs to 13 residues. The CDR3 loop is CASSEWTAYEQYF. As DNA, the CDR3 is TGTGCCAGCAGTGAATGGACAGCGTACGAGCAGTACTTC.

CDR3 amino acids: CASSPGQGARGYGYTF. CDR3 coding DNA: TGCGCCAGCAGCCCGGGACAGGGGGCGCGAGGGTATGGCTACACCTTC. V gene TRBV5-1 combines with J gene TRBJ1-2; the match to TRBD1 covers 12 bases. Germline CDR1 reads SGHRS; CDR2 reads YFSETQ. The junction had 9 bases not matched to a gene; V was cut back by 4 bases and J by 5 bases. This CDR3 has 16 amino acids.

The rearrangement uses TRBV6-5 and TRBJ2-5; D remains ambiguous. V lost 8 bases to trimming and J lost 9 bases, with 13 bases between them. Germline loops: CDR1 MNHEY, CDR2 SVGAGI. The CDR3 consists of 11 residues. The DNA of the CDR3 is TGTGCCAGCCCCTTTCTTTTGTCCCAGTACTTC. Amino acid sequence: CASPFLLSQYF.

A few counts support this clone. The chain recombines TRBV6-5 with TRBJ1-2; 7 nucleotides line up with TRBD1. Germline loops: CDR1 MNHEY, CDR2 SVGAGI. The CDR3 extends over 12 amino acids. V gave up 11 bases and J gave up 4 bases; unmatched junction bases: 7. Here the CDR3 reads CAPRGEAYGYTF. The CDR3 bases are TGTGCCCCCAGGGGGGAAGCCTATGGCTACACCTTC.

Only a few counts were recorded for this clone. This sequence joins TRBV4-2 and TRBJ1-2; D call uncertain. The germline gives CDR1 LGHNA, CDR2 YNFKEQ. The CDR3 runs 14 residues. The V end lost 2 bases, the J end lost 3 bases, and 10 bases lay between the germline ends. CDR3 sequence reads: CASSQQGGYYGYTF. DNA of the CDR3: TGTGCCAGCAGCCAACAAGGCGGCTACTATGGCTACACCTTC.

This chain joins TRBV4-3 and TRBJ2-1; D is undetermined. V was cut by 0 bases and J by 0 bases, with 9 bases left in between. Germline CDR1 LGHNA, CDR2 YSLEER. CDR3 length: 16 amino acids. CDR3 sequence: CASSQEYAGSYNEQFF. Written as DNA, the CDR3 is TGCGCCAGCAGCCAAGAGTATGCAGGCTCCTACAATGAGCAGTTCTTC.

V gene TRBV5-1 combines with J gene TRBJ2-5; 7 bases agree with TRBD1. Trimming cost V 5 bases and J 1 base; bases outside gene matches: 5. The CDR3 runs to 14 residues. Looked up from germline, CDR1 is SGHRS and CDR2 is YFSETQ. In DNA, the CDR3 is TGCGCCAGCAGTAGACAGGGTCGCCAAGAGACCCAGTACTTC. Translation: CASSRQGRQETQYF.

Only a few counts were recorded for this clone. The J gene is TRBJ1-2, the V gene TRBV29-1; D perhaps matches TRBD1 (5 bases). Trimming removed 5 bases at V and 8 bases at J, with 18 bases between. CDR1 is SQVTM, CDR2 ANQGSEA, per germline. The CDR3 spans 13 residues. The CDR3, as DNA: TGCAGCGTTCACCCGCGACAGAGCGGAGGCTACACCTTC. This sequence encodes CSVHPRQSGGYTF.